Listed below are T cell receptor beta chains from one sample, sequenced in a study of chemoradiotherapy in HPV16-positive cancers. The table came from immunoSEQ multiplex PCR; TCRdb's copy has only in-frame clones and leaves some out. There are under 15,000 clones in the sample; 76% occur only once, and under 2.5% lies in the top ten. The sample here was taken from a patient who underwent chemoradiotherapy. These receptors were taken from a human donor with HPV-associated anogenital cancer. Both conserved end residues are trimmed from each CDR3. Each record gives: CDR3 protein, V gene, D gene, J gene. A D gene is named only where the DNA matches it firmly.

CDR3aa: ASSRGGSSYNEQF
v_gene: TRBV2
d_gene: TRBD2
j_gene: TRBJ2-1

CDR3aa: ASSPGGFSSYEQY
v_gene: TRBV18
d_gene: TRBD2
j_gene: TRBJ2-7

CDR3aa: ASRSVEGYT
v_gene: TRBV7-2
d_gene: -
j_gene: TRBJ1-2

CDR3aa: ASSQGLETGELF
v_gene: TRBV7-9
d_gene: -
j_gene: TRBJ2-2

CDR3aa: AWNLRRASNEKLF
v_gene: TRBV30
d_gene: -
j_gene: TRBJ1-4

CDR3aa: ASRDRVNTEAF
v_gene: TRBV2
d_gene: -
j_gene: TRBJ1-1

CDR3aa: ASTGARWVDTEAF
v_gene: TRBV19
d_gene: -
j_gene: TRBJ1-1

CDR3aa: ASRQGEAQPQH
v_gene: TRBV6-5
d_gene: TRBD1
j_gene: TRBJ1-5

CDR3aa: ASSLGRGPNEKLF
v_gene: TRBV7-7
d_gene: -
j_gene: TRBJ1-4

CDR3aa: ASSPSGQGDYGYT
v_gene: TRBV7-3
d_gene: TRBD1
j_gene: TRBJ1-2

CDR3aa: ASSLGGPNYGYT
v_gene: TRBV5-8
d_gene: -
j_gene: TRBJ1-2

CDR3aa: ASSTGSGANVLT
v_gene: TRBV25-1
d_gene: TRBD1
j_gene: TRBJ2-6

CDR3aa: ASSSQRDRASDTQY
v_gene: TRBV19
d_gene: TRBD1
j_gene: TRBJ2-3

CDR3aa: ASSPWGSGGAGNEQF
v_gene: TRBV7-3
d_gene: TRBD2
j_gene: TRBJ2-1

CDR3aa: ASTFGTPGFGNIQY
v_gene: TRBV11-2
d_gene: -
j_gene: TRBJ2-4

CDR3aa: ASMGDINQPQH
v_gene: TRBV19
d_gene: -
j_gene: TRBJ1-5

CDR3aa: SVVDGGAVDTQY
v_gene: TRBV29-1
d_gene: TRBD2
j_gene: TRBJ2-3

CDR3aa: ASSIQGTNSPLH
v_gene: TRBV19
d_gene: -
j_gene: TRBJ1-6

CDR3aa: SALRGDEQY
v_gene: TRBV20-1
d_gene: -
j_gene: TRBJ2-7

CDR3aa: ASSLATAYSNQPQH
v_gene: TRBV7-8
d_gene: -
j_gene: TRBJ1-5

CDR3aa: ASSIAYRNNQPQH
v_gene: TRBV19
d_gene: -
j_gene: TRBJ1-5

CDR3aa: ASSSRTDVNTGELF
v_gene: TRBV7-2
d_gene: -
j_gene: TRBJ2-2

CDR3aa: ASSFPKTGGNTEAF
v_gene: TRBV7-9
d_gene: TRBD1
j_gene: TRBJ1-1

CDR3aa: ASSWLGAGRPGELF
v_gene: TRBV11-2
d_gene: -
j_gene: TRBJ2-2

CDR3aa: ASSRALQANYGYT
v_gene: TRBV7-9
d_gene: -
j_gene: TRBJ1-2

CDR3aa: ASSSYRQGNEKLF
v_gene: TRBV13
d_gene: TRBD1
j_gene: TRBJ1-4

CDR3aa: SVVDSETEAF
v_gene: TRBV29-1
d_gene: -
j_gene: TRBJ1-1

CDR3aa: ASSLRRTQETQY
v_gene: TRBV7-8
d_gene: -
j_gene: TRBJ2-5

CDR3aa: ASSKLRTGGGLGYT
v_gene: TRBV7-8
d_gene: TRBD1
j_gene: TRBJ1-2

CDR3aa: AGGGGTSNQPQH
v_gene: TRBV9
d_gene: -
j_gene: TRBJ1-5

CDR3aa: AIGSRQETQY
v_gene: TRBV10-3
d_gene: -
j_gene: TRBJ2-5

CDR3aa: ASSPGYPDTQY
v_gene: TRBV7-3
d_gene: -
j_gene: TRBJ2-3

CDR3aa: ASSQIQGAYEQY
v_gene: TRBV4-3
d_gene: TRBD1
j_gene: TRBJ2-7

CDR3aa: ASSWTSWGEQF
v_gene: TRBV7-3
d_gene: TRBD2
j_gene: TRBJ2-1

CDR3aa: ASSFSTVRVNEQF
v_gene: TRBV5-1
d_gene: -
j_gene: TRBJ2-1

CDR3aa: AWSVPGVWTEAF
v_gene: TRBV30
d_gene: -
j_gene: TRBJ1-1

CDR3aa: ASSLTIRPKDGYGGYT
v_gene: TRBV5-5
d_gene: -
j_gene: TRBJ1-2

CDR3aa: ASSDRGYGYT
v_gene: TRBV6-1
d_gene: -
j_gene: TRBJ1-2

CDR3aa: ASSPHVLNYGYT
v_gene: TRBV9
d_gene: -
j_gene: TRBJ1-2

CDR3aa: ASRSADATNEKLF
v_gene: TRBV4-1
d_gene: -
j_gene: TRBJ1-4

CDR3aa: ASSNPGNNSPLH
v_gene: TRBV5-1
d_gene: -
j_gene: TRBJ1-6

CDR3aa: ASSRGPSYEQY
v_gene: TRBV2
d_gene: -
j_gene: TRBJ2-7

CDR3aa: ASSFTLGYT
v_gene: TRBV7-9
d_gene: -
j_gene: TRBJ1-2

CDR3aa: ASSSSSYNEQF
v_gene: TRBV5-4
d_gene: -
j_gene: TRBJ2-1

CDR3aa: ASSITPGLAVDEQY
v_gene: TRBV5-1
d_gene: TRBD2
j_gene: TRBJ2-7

CDR3aa: ASSETGYGEAF
v_gene: TRBV9
d_gene: TRBD1
j_gene: TRBJ1-1

CDR3aa: ASSPKGTEAF
v_gene: TRBV4-1
d_gene: -
j_gene: TRBJ1-1